This passage covers 30 T cell receptor beta chains from one sample sequenced in a study of molecular identifiers for immune sequencing clone quantification. TCRdb processed the PCR reads anew with MiXCR; each CDR3 protein has one entry. Of about 640,000 distinct CDR3 sequences listed, about 20% were seen once; the top ten hold roughly 0.83%. The sample taken for sequencing was naive CD8+ T cells from blood, with Jurkat cell RNA spiked in. Subset given: FACS-sorted CD8+CD4-CCR7+CD45RA+ naive T cells. Every receptor here comes from a human donor in good health. Some libraries in this study had Jurkat cell RNA spiked in.

In its sample, this clonotype was seen many times. The V call is TRBV5-4, the J call TRBJ2-3; maybe TRBD2 (5 bases). CDR3 size: 16 residues. V was shortened by 4 bases and J by 1 base, with 16 bases between the two germline ends. Germline V CDR1 and CDR2: SGHNT, YYREEE (reference sequence). DNA of the CDR3: TGTGCCAGCAGCCAACTAGGAGGAGGAGGCACAGATACGCAGTATTTT. Protein product: CASSQLGGGGTDTQYF.

This clonotype was detected ten times or more. Written as DNA, the CDR3 is TGTGCCAGCAAGTGGGAAGGGTTAACTGAAGCTTTCTTT. It yields the protein CASKWEGLTEAFF. The chain recombines TRBV25-1 with TRBJ1-1; D not resolved. Trimming pared 7 bases from V and 5 bases from J, leaving 14 bases between. The germline gives CDR1 MGHDK, CDR2 SYGVNS. There are 13 residues in the CDR3.

This clonotype has ten or more counts. The chain carries TRBV11-2 and TRBJ1-1; the D is unclear. Germline V gives CDR1 SGHAT, CDR2 FQNNGV. Trimming removed 6 bases from V and 6 bases from J, with 8 bases in between. This CDR3 spans 11 amino acids. The CDR3 DNA follows: TGTGCCAGCAGATCGAATTCTGAAGCTTTCTTT. Translating it yields CASRSNSEAFF.

The chain employs TRBV19 and TRBJ2-2; D is ambiguous. Germline V gene sequence: CDR1 LNHDA, CDR2 SQIVND (reference sequence). V was clipped by 3 bases and J by 3 bases, with 20 bases between them. The CDR3 contains 18 residues. In DNA, the CDR3 is TGTGCCAGTAGTATGCCCCTCCCGTTGGGTCGGGACACCGGGGAGCTGTTTTTT. This gives the protein CASSMPLPLGRDTGELFF.

This clonotype has ten or more counts. This chain joins TRBV2 and TRBJ2-3, with 12 bases identical to TRBD2. J gave up 5 bases and V 7 bases, and 7 bases lay outside the gene matches. Germline CDR1 is SNHLY and CDR2 is FYNNEI. This CDR3 has 15 residues. The CDR3 DNA reads TGTGCCAGCATGCGACGGACTAGCGGGATAGATACGCAGTATTTT. It codes for CASMRRTSGIDTQYF.

Details on this clonotype: Possible read error: a much larger clone is one base away. The V gene is TRBV7-9, the J gene TRBJ2-1, with D unresolved. CDR1 is SEHNR, CDR2 FQNEAQ, per germline (reference sequence). The CDR3 sequence is 12 residues long. This CDR3 is CASSSSWSEKFF. Here the CDR3 DNA reads TGTGCCAGCAGCTCGAGTTGGTCTGAGAAGTTCTTC.

This clonotype showed up just once. The chain links TRBV10-2 to TRBJ2-1; TRBD2 agrees at 9 bases. Trimming took 7 bases from V and 8 from J; bases not matched to a gene: 18. The CDR3 has 17 amino acids. Germline V gene sequence: CDR1 WSHSY, CDR2 SAAADI. The CDR3: CASIPSAGTSRDYEQFF. The CDR3 DNA follows: TGCGCCAGCATCCCCTCTGCTGGGACTAGCAGGGATTATGAGCAGTTCTTC.

This clonotype was seen only a few times. This sequence joins TRBV20-1 and TRBJ1-5, with a possible D match to TRBD1 (6 bases). The CDR3 spans 13 residues. Trimming left V 5 bases short and J 4 bases short, with 12 bases between. Germline-derived CDR1 and CDR2 are DFQATT and SNEGSKA (reference sequence). The CDR3 is CSARGQLNQPQHF. The CDR3 DNA reads TGCAGTGCTCGAGGACAGCTAAATCAGCCCCAGCATTTT.

A remark on this clonotype: One junction end does not reproduce the germline sequence, and a read error may be involved. The CDR3 nucleotides read TGCAATGCTCAATCGATAGCGGGGAGGTACAATGAGCAGTTCTTC. It yields the protein CNAQSIAGRYNEQFF. The chain links TRBV20-1 to TRBJ2-1; 8 positions agree with TRBD2. Germline V gene data show CDR1 as DFQATT and CDR2 as SNEGSKA (reference sequence). The CDR3 loop spans 15 amino acids.

This clonotype was recorded many times. The J gene is TRBJ2-7, the V gene TRBV4-1, with 11 bases that match TRBD2. CDR3 length: 15 residues. Germline assignment: CDR1 MGHRA and CDR2 YSYEKL. Germline trimming cut 2 bases from V and 2 bases from J; bases unmatched to any gene: 2. CDR3 loop: CASSQRTSGPYEQYF. CDR3 coding DNA: TGCGCCAGCAGCCAAAGGACTAGCGGGCCCTACGAGCAGTACTTC.

This clonotype has a count of ten or more. This rearrangement joins TRBV6-6 to TRBJ1-6, with D hard to call. V lost 6 bases and J lost 4, with 16 bases in between. The CDR3 is 16 residues long. In germline, CDR1 is MNHNY, CDR2 SVGAGI (reference sequence). The CDR3 is CASSPPGMGYNSPLHF. In DNA, the CDR3 is TGTGCCAGCAGCCCCCCAGGTATGGGGTATAATTCACCCCTCCACTTT.

Many counts were recorded for this clonotype. This chain joins TRBV4-3 and TRBJ2-5; TRBD2 matches at 9 bases. There are 15 residues in the CDR3. Trimming cost V 3 bases and J 5 bases; bases outside gene matches: 7. Germline assignment: CDR1 LGHNA and CDR2 YSLEER. CDR3 in amino acids: CASSHGSGSGETQYF. As DNA, the CDR3 is TGCGCCAGCAGCCACGGTAGCGGGAGTGGGGAGACCCAGTACTTC.

This chain uses TRBV28 with TRBJ1-3; TRBD1 aligns across 7 bases. The V segment lost 8 bases and the J segment 2 bases; nucleotides outside the gene matches: 3. The CDR3 is made up of 13 amino acids. CDR1 and CDR2 (germline): MDHEN, SYDVKM. The CDR3 region is CASQTGPGNTIYF. The CDR3 DNA sequence: TGTGCCAGCCAGACAGGGCCTGGAAACACCATATATTTT. The full variable domain, with the rest looked up from reference TRBV28 and TRBJ1-3, is DVKVTQSSRYLVKRTGEKVFLECVQDMDHENMFWYRQDPGLGLRLIYFSYDVKMKEKGDIPEGYSVSREKKERFSLILESASTNQTSMYLCASQTGPGNTIYFGEGSWLTVV.

Comment on this clonotype: A junction boundary mismatches the germline segment, possibly from a read error. The chain has TRBV9 and TRBJ2-1; D may be TRBD2 (6 bases). This CDR3 is 15 amino acids long. Germline loops: CDR1 SGDLS, CDR2 YYNGEE. CDR3 residues: CASSPPTSSPHEEFF. DNA for the CDR3: TGTGCCAGCAGCCCACCGACTAGTTCCCCCCATGAGGAGTTCTTC. Supplemented by reference TRBV9 and TRBJ2-1, the full variable domain reads DSGVTQTPKHLITATGQRVTLRCSPRSGDLSVYWYQQSLDQGLQFLIQYYNGEERAKGNILERFSAQQFPDLHSELNLSSLELGDSALYFCASSPPTSSPHEEFFGPGTRLTVL.

This clonotype came up many times. The rearrangement links TRBV11-2 to TRBJ1-6; 8 positions agree with TRBD1. V dropped 5 bases and J dropped 6; count of bases not matched to a gene: 9. This CDR3 spans 16 amino acids. Germline-derived CDR1 and CDR2 are SGHAT and FQNNGV. The CDR3 is CASSHSPGQANSPLHF. The CDR3, as DNA: TGTGCCAGCAGCCATAGCCCGGGACAGGCTAATTCACCCCTCCACTTT.

In its sample, this clonotype was seen a few times. The rearrangement joins TRBV27 to TRBJ2-7; the D is unclear. V was trimmed by 6 bases and J by 1 base, leaving 16 bases between them. CDR3 length equals 15 residues. Germline CDR1 reads MNHEY; CDR2 reads SMNVEV (reference sequence). The CDR3 region is CASSPYRTGSYEQYF. The DNA for the CDR3 is TGTGCCAGCAGCCCCTATAGGACGGGTTCCTACGAGCAGTACTTC.

This clonotype has at least ten counts. The chain joins TRBV9 to TRBJ2-5, with D uncertain. The germline CDR1 and CDR2 sequences are SGDLS and YYNGEE. V lost 3 bases and J lost 11, with 14 bases in between. There are 12 residues in the CDR3. CDR3: CASSEPGGVQYF. In nucleotides, the CDR3 is TGTGCCAGCAGCGAGCCGGGCGGCGTTCAGTACTTC.

This clonotype came up a few times. J is TRBJ1-1 and V is TRBV27, with D unresolved. This CDR3 contains 11 residues. The germline V and J ends were trimmed by 3 bases and 12 bases, with 11 bases remaining between them. The V gene's germline CDR1 is MNHEY and CDR2 SMNVEV (reference sequence). The CDR3 protein is CASSFGASSFF. CDR3 nucleotides: TGTGCCAGCAGTTTCGGCGCCTCGTCTTTCTTT.

This clonotype was seen many times. V is TRBV7-9 and J is TRBJ2-7; unclear D gene. CDR1 SEHNR and CDR2 FQNEAQ come from the germline V gene (reference sequence). The CDR3 length is 14 residues. V lost 1 base to trimming and J lost 4 bases, with 11 bases between them. CDR3 DNA: TGTGCCAGCAGCTTAGAATGGCCAGCGTACGAGCAGTACTTC. It yields the protein CASSLEWPAYEQYF.

Notes on this clonotype: It may be a read error: a sequence one base away is much more abundant. The rearrangement joins TRBV7-9 to TRBJ2-7, with unresolved D. CDR1 is SEHNR and CDR2 is FQNEAQ in the germline V gene (reference sequence). V gave up 7 bases and J gave up 3 bases, with 16 bases separating them. The CDR3 extends over 14 amino acids. This chain's CDR3 is CASNRPGTDYEQYF. The DNA for the CDR3 is TGTGCCAGCAACCGACCAGGAACGGACTACGAGCAGTACTTC.

About this clonotype itself: A much bigger clone sits one base away, suggesting this may be a read error. The chain uses TRBV11-2 and TRBJ2-6; the D gene is possibly TRBD1 (5 bases). Germline V gives CDR1 SGHAT, CDR2 FQNNGV. This CDR3 contains 15 residues. Trimming cost V 5 bases and J 4 bases, with 12 bases left between them. The CDR3 loop is CASSQGLMGANVLTF. The DNA for the CDR3 is TGTGCCAGCAGCCAGGGCCTGATGGGGGCCAACGTCCTGACTTTC.

Details on this clonotype: Just one base apart from a much larger clone, this may be a read error. The V call is TRBV2, the J call TRBJ1-1, with unresolved D. CDR3 size: 14 residues. Germline CDR1 reads SNHLY; CDR2 reads FYNNEI. The CDR3 here is CASSLTLVGTGAFF. CDR3 in DNA: TGTGCCAGCAGTCTGACCCTGGTTGGCACTGGAGCTTTCTTT.

This clonotype was counted many times. V is TRBV6-2 or TRBV6-3 and J is TRBJ1-1; unclear D gene. This CDR3 region has 17 residues. Germline-derived CDR1 and CDR2 are MNHEY and SVGEGT. Between the trimmed V and J ends, which lost 0 bases and 4 bases, there was a span of 18 bases. The CDR3 spells CASSYSAVDSLGTEAFF. CDR3 in DNA: TGTGCCAGCAGTTACTCCGCGGTCGATAGCTTGGGCACTGAAGCTTTCTTT.

The chain combines TRBV6-2 or TRBV6-3 with TRBJ2-7; no definite D call. Germline V CDR1 and CDR2: MNHEY, SVGEGT. CDR3 length: 13 residues. Trimming shortened V by 6 bases and J by 0 bases, and 9 bases separated the two germline ends. The CDR3: CASRDGDSYEQYF. CDR3 nucleotides: TGTGCCAGCAGGGACGGCGACTCCTACGAGCAGTACTTC.

The V call is TRBV6-5, the J call TRBJ2-7; no firm D call. The CDR3 runs to 10 residues. Germline V gene lookup returns CDR1 MNHEY and CDR2 SVGAGI. V lost 8 bases, J lost 4 bases, and 6 bases lay in between. CDR3 sequence reads: CASDAYEQYF. Written as DNA, the CDR3 is TGTGCCAGCGACGCGTACGAGCAGTACTTC.

Details on this clonotype: A much more abundant neighbour one base away suggests this may be a read error. This chain links TRBV27 with TRBJ2-7, with 9 bases matching TRBD1. After removal of 6 bases from V and 9 bases from J, the junction contained 9 bases not matched to a gene. The germline CDR1 and CDR2 sequences are MNHEY and SMNVEV (reference sequence). This CDR3 has 13 amino acids. The CDR3 bases are TGTGCCAGCAGCTTACAGGGGGCCCACGGGCAGTACTTC. Translating it yields CASSLQGAHGQYF.

This clonotype was counted ten times or more. CDR3 residues: CASSLDFLEQYF. The CDR3 nucleotides read TGTGCCAGCAGCTTGGACTTCCTCGAGCAGTACTTC. J is TRBJ2-7 and V is TRBV5-5; D unclear. The germline gives CDR1 SGHKS, CDR2 YYEKEE (reference sequence). The CDR3 runs to 12 residues. V gave up 0 bases and J gave up 6 bases, with 7 bases separating them.

The sample holds many counts of this clonotype. The V gene is TRBV9, the J gene TRBJ2-7; unclear D gene. The CDR3 runs to 13 residues. Germline V lookup: CDR1 SGDLS, CDR2 YYNGEE. V shed 0 bases and J shed 2 bases, with 6 bases lying between them. The CDR3 protein is CASSVGLAYEQYF. For the CDR3, the DNA is TGTGCCAGCAGCGTAGGACTCGCCTACGAGCAGTACTTC.

This clonotype was seen only a few times. The genes are TRBV4-2 and TRBJ2-7; tentatively, D is TRBD1 (5 bases). Germline V gene data show CDR1 as LGHNA and CDR2 as YNFKEQ. The CDR3 totals 15 residues. Trimming removed 0 bases from V and 3 bases from J, with 12 bases in between. CDR3 sequence reads: CASSQDQGVYYEQYF. The CDR3 coding sequence is TGTGCCAGCAGCCAAGATCAGGGCGTTTACTACGAGCAGTACTTC.

As regards this clonotype: A much bigger clone sits one base away, suggesting this may be a read error. The rearrangement joins TRBV12-3 or TRBV12-4 to TRBJ2-7; 8 nucleotides align to TRBD2. Trimming cost V 5 bases and J 5 bases; bases outside gene matches: 8. CDR3 length: 14 amino acids. In DNA form, the CDR3 reads TGTGCCAGCAGTGCTGCGGCGGGGGGCGACGAGCAGTACTTC. It encodes CASSAAAGGDEQYF.